This T cell receptor beta chain was documented in a study of radiation and T cells in renal cell carcinoma. In the case of this clone: Its target is unknown.

This CDR3 has 16 residues. Germline-derived CDR1 and CDR2 are SGHRS and YFSETQ. V was clipped by 0 bases and J by 4 bases, with 11 bases between them. The table came from immunoSEQ multiplex PCR; TCRdb's copy has only in-frame clones and leaves some out. Of around 180,000 clones listed, approximately 90% were seen once; the top ten hold around 11%. The time point: blood 4 weeks post-SBRT, at nephrectomy. Treatment defined: 15 Gy SBRT to primary tumor, nephrectomy 4 weeks later. Nephrectomy followed 15 Gy stereotactic body radiation by 4 weeks. Blood was sampled at baseline, 2 weeks and 4 weeks after SBRT. Study observations and caveats: In blood, top tumor clones expanded by 2 weeks, shrinking by 4. Without pretreatment biopsies, baseline tumor clonotype presence was undetermined.

The clonotype comes from a woman in her forties or fifties with renal cell carcinoma. The chain has TRBV5-1 and TRBJ2-6, with unresolved D. The material sequenced was blood, taken from a patient whose treatment included radiotherapy and nephrectomy. The CDR3 reads CASSLGLGSGANVLTF. DNA for the CDR3: TGCGCCAGCAGCTTGGGTTTGGGGTCCGGGGCCAACGTCCTGACTTTC.